The 20 T cell receptor beta chains reported below all come from one sample, sequenced in a study of blood T cell repertoires in COVID-19 (dated by TCRdb to the early 2020s). Library construction relied on the immunoSEQ multiplex PCR assay. TCRdb took over this immuneACCESS table, retaining in-frame rearrangements with V and J assigned. Such tables are incomplete; in checked studies, under half of the missing clones stem from an unresolved V gene, and the remainder is unexplained. The sample table contains approximately 300,000 clones; only one count was recorded for roughly 85% of them. The top ten clones comprise 1.9% of the sample. Specimen: PBMCs or T cells enriched from blood (not recorded which). These TCRs come from a woman in her twenties or thirties who had been exposed to COVID-19.

The chain combines TRBV20-1 with TRBJ1-6; 7 bases are a match to TRBD1. The germline V gene encodes CDR1 DFQATT and CDR2 SNEGSKA (reference sequence). V was pared by 3 bases and J by 5 bases, with 4 bases of the junction left unmatched. The CDR3 extends over 14 amino acids. CDR3 protein: CSASVGTDNSPLHF. For the CDR3, the DNA is TGCAGTGCTAGTGTAGGGACAGATAATTCACCCCTCCACTTT.

The rearrangement links TRBV11-1 to TRBJ1-6; TRBD1 might be the D (6 bases). Germline loops: CDR1 SGHAT, CDR2 FQDESV (reference sequence). The CDR3 has 14 amino acids. Deletions cut 0 bases from V and 9 bases from J, with 9 bases between. The CDR3 sequence is CASSLAQGGSPLHF. DNA for the CDR3: TGTGCCAGCAGCTTAGCGCAAGGGGGTTCACCCCTCCACTTT.

The J gene is TRBJ1-6, the V gene TRBV15; a possible D gene is TRBD1 (6 bases). CDR1 and CDR2 from the germline V gene are LNHNV and YYDKDF (reference sequence). CDR3 length equals 20 residues. V lost 5 bases and J 0 bases, leaving 23 bases between the germline ends. Here the CDR3 DNA reads TGTGCCACCAGCGTAGCCCTGGGGGCCCAGGGGAGCTCCTATAATTCACCCCTCCACTTT. Residues: CATSVALGAQGSSYNSPLHF. The entire variable domain, with the rest obtained from reference TRBV15 and TRBJ1-6, is as follows: DAMVIQNPRYQVTQFGKPVTLSCSQTLNHNVMYWYQQKSSQAPKLLFHYYDKDFNNEADTPDNFQSRRPNTSFCFLDIRSPGLGDTAMYLCATSVALGAQGSSYNSPLHFGNGTRLTVT.

The CDR3 loop is CASSLAGSETQYF. The DNA for the CDR3 is TGTGCCAGCAGCTTAGCGGGATCAGAGACCCAGTACTTC. V and J are TRBV11-2 and TRBJ2-5; D might be TRBD2 (5 bases). The CDR3 is made up of 13 amino acids. Trimming took 1 base from V and 4 from J, leaving 7 bases between them. Germline assignment: CDR1 SGHAT and CDR2 FQNNGV.

The chain uses TRBV7-9 and TRBJ1-2; D is unresolved. Looked up from germline, CDR1 is SEHNR and CDR2 is FQNEAQ (reference sequence). The CDR3 contains 14 residues. Between the trimmed V and J ends, which lost 5 bases and 8 bases, there was a span of 18 bases. CDR3 nucleotide sequence: TGTGCCAGCAGCCCAGACGGGGTAAAACTGGGCTACACCTTC. Protein product: CASSPDGVKLGYTF.

The J gene is TRBJ2-3, the V gene TRBV11-3, with a possible D match to TRBD1 (5 bases). The V and J ends lost 3 bases and 0 bases respectively, with 7 bases between them. Germline values: CDR1 SGHNT, CDR2 YENEEA. The CDR3 spans 14 residues. The CDR3 region is CASSLDTSTDTQYF. CDR3 coding DNA: TGTGCCAGCAGCTTGGACACCAGCACAGATACGCAGTATTTT.

V gene TRBV7-9 combines with J gene TRBJ2-1; no clear D. Germline-derived CDR1 and CDR2 are SEHNR and FQNEAQ (reference sequence). Trimming left V 6 bases short and J 6 bases short, with 9 bases between. This CDR3 is built from 12 residues. The CDR3: CASRPTGNEQFF. For the CDR3, the DNA is TGTGCCAGCAGACCGACTGGCAATGAGCAGTTCTTC. Using reference TRBV7-9 and TRBJ2-1 for the parts outside the CDR3, the full variable domain is DTGVSQNPRHKITKRGQNVTFRCDPISEHNRLYWYRQTLGQGPEFLTYFQNEAQLEKSRLLSDRFSAERPKGSFSTLEIQRTEQGDSAMYLCASRPTGNEQFFGPGTRLTVL.

The gene calls are TRBV10-3 and TRBJ1-1; maybe TRBD1 (6 bases). The CDR3 has 18 residues. Trimming left V 3 bases short and J 1 base short, with 21 bases between. CDR1 and CDR2 (germline): ENHRY, SYGVKD. The CDR3 DNA reads TGTGCCATCAGTGATAAGGGGACAAGGGCCCAGTCGAACACTGAAGCTTTCTTT. Its translation: CAISDKGTRAQSNTEAFF.

This clone has just one count. J is TRBJ2-7 and V is TRBV30; 7 bases match TRBD1. CDR1 is GTSNPN and CDR2 is SVGIG in the germline V gene (reference sequence). Trimming cost V 2 bases and J 4 bases; bases outside gene matches: 8. The CDR3 has 14 amino acids. The CDR3 spells CAWSLMTGKYEQYF. CDR3 nucleotide sequence: TGTGCCTGGAGTTTAATGACAGGGAAATACGAGCAGTACTTC.

The chain combines TRBV28 with TRBJ2-3, with D possibly being TRBD1 (5 bases). The CDR3 has 14 amino acids. With 3 bases removed from V and 5 bases from J, the gap between germline ends came to 12 bases. CDR1 MDHEN and CDR2 SYDVKM come from the germline V gene. CDR3 region: CASSLMGRGDTQYF. For the CDR3, the DNA is TGTGCCAGCAGTTTGATGGGGCGCGGAGATACGCAGTATTTT.

The chain recombines TRBV9 with TRBJ1-3, with a possible D match to TRBD1 (6 bases). V lost 0 bases, J lost 2 bases, and 12 bases lay in between. The CDR3 is 16 amino acids. The germline V gene has CDR1 SGDLS and CDR2 YYNGEE. CDR3 sequence: CASSVDPRQAGNTIYF. The CDR3, as DNA: TGTGCCAGCAGCGTAGACCCGAGACAGGCTGGAAACACCATATATTTT.

CDR3 nucleotide sequence: TGCGCCAGCAGTCTTTCGATGGACAGGAGTTATGGCTACACCTTC. Translation: CASSLSMDRSYGYTF. The chain joins TRBV4-3 to TRBJ1-2; 7 bases agree with TRBD1. The germline CDR1 and CDR2 sequences are LGHNA and YSLEER. The junction had 12 bases not matched to a gene; V was cut back by 6 bases and J by 5 bases. The CDR3 runs 15 residues.

The chain couples TRBV6-2 or TRBV6-3 to TRBJ2-5; TRBD2 matches at 11 bases. V lost 0 bases, J lost 0 bases, and 9 bases stayed unmatched. Germline V lookup: CDR1 MNHEY, CDR2 SVGEGT. The CDR3 length is 19 residues. CDR3 DNA: TGTGCCAGCAGTTACTCTCTTCTAGCGGGGGGCCTGTACCAAGAGACCCAGTACTTC. Amino acid sequence: CASSYSLLAGGLYQETQYF.

The chain has TRBV5-6 and TRBJ1-4; D is uncertain. There are 15 residues in the CDR3. Trimming shortened V by 0 bases and J by 0 bases, and 6 bases separated the two germline ends. Germline CDR1 and CDR2: SGHDT and YYEEEE. The CDR3 here is CASSLGSATNEKLFF. The CDR3 DNA follows: TGTGCCAGCAGCTTGGGCAGCGCAACTAATGAAAAACTGTTTTTT.

The chain carries TRBV27 and TRBJ1-6, with D perhaps TRBD1 (6 bases). The CDR3 sequence is 15 residues long. CDR1 and CDR2 from the germline V gene are MNHEY and SMNVEV (reference sequence). Trimming took 3 bases from V and 6 from J, leaving 12 bases between them. The DNA of the CDR3 is TGTGCCAGCAGTTTCGGCAGGGGCCGTAATTCACCCCTCCACTTT. Amino acids: CASSFGRGRNSPLHF.

The chain links TRBV19 to TRBJ2-3; D is unclear. Trimming removed 1 base from V and 2 bases from J, with 4 bases in between. CDR1 is LNHDA, CDR2 SQIVND, per germline (reference sequence). CDR3 length equals 13 residues. CDR3 nucleotide sequence: TGTGCCAGTAGTATAGTTTACACAGATACGCAGTATTTT. Its translation is CASSIVYTDTQYF.

This chain connects TRBV18 to TRBJ1-5, with D maybe TRBD1 (5 bases). CDR1 KGHSH and CDR2 LQKENI come from the germline V gene. The ends were cut back, 0 bases at V and 3 bases at J, with 12 bases in the middle. This CDR3 comprises 16 residues. Here the CDR3 DNA reads TGTGCCAGCTCACCACCGGGGGGGAGCAACAATCAGCCCCAGCATTTT. Its protein product is CASSPPGGSNNQPQHF.

This clone was seen just once. The chain combines TRBV5-1 with TRBJ1-2; 8 bases match TRBD1. The germline CDR1 and CDR2 sequences are SGHRS and YFSETQ. V gave up 3 bases and J gave up 6 bases; unmatched junction bases: 13. The CDR3 extends over 16 amino acids. CDR3 nucleotide sequence: TGCGCCAGCAGCTCGTTGGACAGGGAAGGACAAAATGGCTACACCTTC. As protein: CASSSLDREGQNGYTF.

CDR3 bases: TGTGCCAGCAGTGAATCGGACAGGCTCAACCCTTATGGCTACACCTTC. Protein: CASSESDRLNPYGYTF. This chain uses TRBV6-1 with TRBJ1-2; 7 nucleotides match TRBD1. V dropped 2 bases and J dropped 5; count of bases not matched to a gene: 11. The CDR3 covers 16 residues. Per germline, CDR1 MNHNS and CDR2 SASEGT.

The rearrangement links TRBV5-6 to TRBJ1-3; D is ambiguous. The CDR3 has 13 amino acids. Looked up from germline, CDR1 is SGHDT and CDR2 is YYEEEE. V was clipped by 0 bases and J by 11 bases, with 12 bases between them. The chain's CDR3 is CASSLAGDIPIYF. DNA for the CDR3: TGTGCCAGCAGCTTGGCCGGGGATATCCCCATATATTTT.